Given below is one T cell receptor (beta chain) in context. Its specificity is unknown. Trimming took 4 bases from V and 6 from J, leaving 13 bases between them. There are 14 residues in the CDR3. Per the germline V gene, CDR1 is SGHNT and CDR2 is YYREEE (reference sequence). Clones were read by immunoSEQ multiplex PCR, and TCRdb kept only the in-frame ones, dropping some. This sample yields around 19,000 clones, of which approximately 70% are seen a single time; about a fifth belongs to the top ten. Systemic immunosuppression or autoimmune disease history was grounds to exclude patients. Collection of blood occurred at baseline, at cycle 4 day 1, and at cycle 7 day 1. The source of the sample is a study of OX40 agonist ivuxolimab in advanced cancers. Study results and caveats: Some patients who did not respond also had low normalized T-cell clonal expansion. Clonal expansion by week 6 occurred in CD4+ and CD8+ blood T cells (at 0.1 to 3.0 mg/kg).

The chain combines TRBV5-4 with TRBJ2-2, with D possibly matching TRBD1 (6 bases). The source was CD4+ or CD8+ T cells sorted from blood, collected in a trial of the OX40 agonist ivuxolimab. This sequence was found in an adult with an advanced solid tumor such as melanoma, head and neck, liver or kidney cancer. The CDR3 DNA reads as TGTGCCAGCAGCGACGGGACACTCCCCGGGGAGCTGTTTTTT. This encodes CASSDGTLPGELFF. The variable domain in full, completed from reference TRBV5-4 and TRBJ2-2, reads ETGVTQSPTHLIKTRGQQVTLRCSSQSGHNTVSWYQQALGQGPQFIFQYYREEENGRGNFPPRFSGLQFPNYSSELNVNALELDDSALYLCASSDGTLPGELFFGEGSRLTVL.